Listed here are 29 T cell receptor beta chains from one sample, sequenced in a study of blood T cell repertoires in COVID-19. Sequenced by immunoSEQ multiplex PCR; TCRdb stores in-frame clones only, minus some. The table includes 350,000 to 400,000 clones, roughly 87% detected once. The source material was PBMCs or T cells enriched from blood (not recorded which). The receptors shown here come from a woman in her twenties or thirties who had recovered from COVID-19.

CDR3 nucleotides: TGCGCCAGCAGCCCGAGGACAGAGAACTATGGCTACACCTTC. This codes for CASSPRTENYGYTF. The chain carries TRBV5-1 and TRBJ1-2; a possible D gene is TRBD1 (6 bases). The CDR3 covers 14 residues. Germline-derived CDR1 and CDR2 are SGHRS and YFSETQ. V was cut by 4 bases and J by 2 bases, with 12 bases left in between.

V is TRBV27 and J is TRBJ1-3; maybe TRBD1 (6 bases). V shed 1 base and J shed 0 bases, with 7 bases lying between them. The CDR3 sequence is 15 residues long. Germline V gives CDR1 MNHEY, CDR2 SMNVEV (reference sequence). CDR3 protein: CASSLLGGSGNTIYF. The DNA for the CDR3 is TGTGCCAGCAGTTTATTAGGGGGCTCTGGAAACACCATATATTTT.

V is TRBV28 and J is TRBJ1-2, with D possibly TRBD1 on 6 matching bases. The V and J ends lost 3 bases and 4 bases respectively, with 9 bases between them. The CDR3 spans 13 residues. Germline lookup yields CDR1 MDHEN and CDR2 SYDVKM. CDR3 DNA: TGTGCCAGCAGTTTTCAGGACAGCTATGGCTACACCTTC. Its protein product is CASSFQDSYGYTF.

The gene calls are TRBV19 and TRBJ2-2; D might be TRBD2 (7 bases). Germline V CDR1 and CDR2: LNHDA, SQIVND (reference sequence). This CDR3 is built from 14 residues. V lost 10 bases and J lost 3, with 15 bases in between. The CDR3 spells CATRRGGYTGELFF. CDR3 DNA: TGTGCCACCCGAAGGGGGGGGTACACCGGGGAGCTGTTTTTT.

This clone came up once. This sequence joins TRBV5-6 and TRBJ2-1, with TRBD2 matching 11 bases. Trimming at V came to 4 bases and at J to 3 bases, leaving 3 bases not matched to a gene. Germline lookup yields CDR1 SGHDT and CDR2 YYEEEE. The CDR3 spans 15 residues. The CDR3 DNA sequence: TGTGCCAGCAGCCGCGGGACTAGCGGCTACAATGAGCAGTTCTTC. It is translated as CASSRGTSGYNEQFF.

V gene TRBV10-3 combines with J gene TRBJ1-1; 9 bases align to TRBD1. The V gene end was trimmed by 1 base and the J gene end by 3 bases; junction bases not matched to a gene: 0. There are 14 residues in the CDR3. Germline CDR1 ENHRY, CDR2 SYGVKD. In nucleotides, the CDR3 is TGTGCCATCAGTGAGTGGGACAGGGACACTGAAGCTTTCTTT. Protein: CAISEWDRDTEAFF.

As for this clone: At one of its ends the junction is not consistent with the germline gene, which may arise from a read error. The chain couples TRBV7-7 to TRBJ2-1; the D gene is possibly TRBD1 (6 bases). CDR1 is SSHAT, CDR2 FNYEAQ, per germline (reference sequence). The CDR3 contains 15 residues. The CDR3 loop is CASSQGLSGYNEQFF. Written as DNA, the CDR3 is TGTGCTAGCAGCCAGGGGCTATCAGGGTACAATGAGCAGTTCTTC.

This clone occurred a few times. The chain carries TRBV28 and TRBJ2-2; perhaps TRBD2 as D (6 bases). Trimming took off 4 bases at V and 6 bases at J, with 9 bases between the two ends. Germline assignment: CDR1 MDHEN and CDR2 SYDVKM. The CDR3 has 13 residues. The CDR3 DNA is TGTGCCAGCAGTTGGCTAGCGCCCGGGGAGCTGTTTTTT. Protein: CASSWLAPGELFF. Using reference TRBV28 and TRBJ2-2 for the parts outside the CDR3, the full variable domain is DVKVTQSSRYLVKRTGEKVFLECVQDMDHENMFWYRQDPGLGLRLIYFSYDVKMKEKGDIPEGYSVSREKKERFSLILESASTNQTSMYLCASSWLAPGELFFGEGSRLTVL.

The table lists this clone with a few counts. J is TRBJ2-7 and V is TRBV18; 7 bases line up with TRBD1. V lost 2 bases to trimming and J lost 4 bases; unmatched junction nucleotides: 8. The CDR3 spans 15 residues. In germline, CDR1 is KGHSH, CDR2 LQKENI. The CDR3 protein is CASSPGTVSSYEQYF. CDR3 bases: TGTGCCAGCTCACCAGGGACAGTGAGTTCTTACGAGCAGTACTTC.

This chain links TRBV30 with TRBJ2-2; D might be TRBD2 (6 bases). Germline loops: CDR1 GTSNPN, CDR2 SVGIG (reference sequence). V dropped 6 bases and J dropped 3 bases, with 17 bases sitting between them. This CDR3 region has 15 residues. This CDR3 is CACTTGRGDTGELFF. In nucleotides, the CDR3 is TGTGCCTGCACGACCGGGCGGGGTGACACCGGGGAGCTGTTTTTT.

The rearrangement uses TRBV13 and TRBJ2-2; D possibly corresponds to TRBD1 (5 bases). Trimming took off 6 bases at V and 5 bases at J, with 10 bases between the two ends. There are 13 residues in the CDR3. CDR1 is PRHDT and CDR2 is FYEKMQ in the germline V gene (reference sequence). In nucleotides, the CDR3 is TGTGCCAGCAGTCCTACAGGTACCGGGGAGCTGTTTTTT. As protein: CASSPTGTGELFF.

The chain recombines TRBV10-3 with TRBJ2-7; 10 nucleotides line up with TRBD1. Unmatched junction bases numbered 3, after V lost 4 bases and J lost 3 bases. Germline CDR1 and CDR2: ENHRY and SYGVKD. CDR3 size: 14 residues. The CDR3 loop is CAISGGQGSYEQYF. The CDR3 nucleotides are TGTGCCATCAGTGGGGGACAGGGGAGCTACGAGCAGTACTTC.

This rearrangement joins TRBV28 to TRBJ2-7; 7 bases are shared with TRBD2. J gave up 2 bases and V 8 bases, and 6 bases lay outside the gene matches. CDR3 length: 13 amino acids. Per germline, CDR1 MDHEN and CDR2 SYDVKM. The CDR3 loop reads CASGGTTTYEQYF. The CDR3 DNA follows: TGTGCCAGCGGTGGGACTACCACCTACGAGCAGTACTTC.

This clone was counted only a few times. The J gene is TRBJ1-2, the V gene TRBV5-1; 8 bases map to TRBD1. With V trimmed by 4 bases and J by 4 bases, 12 bases remained unmatched. The V gene's germline CDR1 is SGHRS and CDR2 YFSETQ. CDR3 length: 16 amino acids. CDR3 in amino acids: CASSPLTTGDVYGYTF. Written as DNA, the CDR3 is TGCGCCAGCAGCCCGTTAACGACAGGGGACGTCTATGGCTACACCTTC.

The J gene is TRBJ1-5, the V gene TRBV11-2; possibly TRBD1 for D (5 bases). CDR1 is SGHAT and CDR2 is FQNNGV in the germline V gene. This CDR3 has 14 residues. V was pared by 3 bases and J by 4 bases, with 10 bases between. The CDR3 DNA reads as TGTGCCAGCAGCTTCTCAGGGACTAATCAGCCCCAGCATTTT. Translation: CASSFSGTNQPQHF. Combining the CDR3 with reference TRBV11-2 and TRBJ1-5 gives the whole variable domain EAGVAQSPRYKIIEKRQSVAFWCNPISGHATLYWYQQILGQGPKLLIQFQNNGVVDDSQLPKDRFSAERLKGVDSTLKIQPAKLEDSAVYLCASSFSGTNQPQHFGDGTRLSIL.

J is TRBJ1-4 and V is TRBV6-1; 7 bases match TRBD1. After removal of 2 bases from V and 0 bases from J, the junction contained 3 bases not matched to a gene. The CDR3 is 16 residues long. From germline, CDR1 is MNHNS and CDR2 SASEGT. CDR3 region: CASSEHRGSTNEKLFF. CDR3 coding DNA: TGTGCCAGCAGTGAACACAGGGGCTCAACTAATGAAAAACTGTTTTTT.

This clone showed up just a few times. The chain uses TRBV5-4 and TRBJ2-7, with 7 positions matching TRBD1. The CDR3 has 14 amino acids. Per the germline V gene, CDR1 is SGHNT and CDR2 is YYREEE (reference sequence). Germline trimming cut 4 bases from V and 2 bases from J; bases unmatched to any gene: 6. The CDR3 sequence: CASSLGTATYEQYF. CDR3 nucleotides: TGTGCCAGCAGCCTTGGGACAGCGACCTACGAGCAGTACTTC. Filled out from reference TRBV5-4 and TRBJ2-7, the complete variable domain reads ETGVTQSPTHLIKTRGQQVTLRCSSQSGHNTVSWYQQALGQGPQFIFQYYREEENGRGNFPPRFSGLQFPNYSSELNVNALELDDSALYLCASSLGTATYEQYFGPGTRLTVT.

V is TRBV10-3 and J is TRBJ1-1; 8 bases fit TRBD1. The CDR3 contains 14 residues. Germline assignment: CDR1 ENHRY and CDR2 SYGVKD. J lost 1 base, V lost 6 bases, and 4 bases had no gene match. The CDR3 DNA reads as TGTGCCATCAGCGGTGACAGGGGGAACACTGAAGCTTTCTTT. Protein product: CAISGDRGNTEAFF.

The chain couples TRBV5-1 to TRBJ1-1; 9 bases match TRBD1. The CDR3 contains 17 residues. J lost 4 bases, V lost 4 bases, and 14 bases had no gene match. The germline V gene encodes CDR1 SGHRS and CDR2 YFSETQ. CDR3 residues: CASSTRTGALSGTEAFF. CDR3 DNA: TGCGCCAGCAGCACGAGGACAGGGGCCCTTTCGGGCACTGAAGCTTTCTTT.

The chain recombines TRBV5-1 with TRBJ2-1; D is possibly TRBD2 (6 bases). Germline CDR1 SGHRS, CDR2 YFSETQ. Trimming removed 5 bases from V and 6 bases from J, with 12 bases in between. The CDR3 loop spans 13 amino acids. This CDR3 is CASREGSGNEQFF. The CDR3 DNA reads TGCGCCAGCAGGGAGGGCTCCGGCAATGAGCAGTTCTTC.

This clone was seen more than once but under ten times. The chain has TRBV19 and TRBJ2-7; D uncertain. The germline V gene encodes CDR1 LNHDA and CDR2 SQIVND (reference sequence). V gave up 5 bases and J gave up 3 bases, with 11 bases separating them. CDR3 size: 13 residues. CDR3 residues: CASSPQTLYEQYF. As DNA, the CDR3 is TGTGCCAGTAGTCCACAGACCCTCTACGAGCAGTACTTC.

V usage is TRBV24-1 and J usage is TRBJ2-2, with 7 bases aligning to TRBD2. The germline gives CDR1 KGHDR, CDR2 SFDVKD. The CDR3 runs to 13 residues. With 6 bases clipped from V and 6 bases from J, the junction kept 3 bases outside the gene matches. This CDR3 reads CATSSSGAGELFF. CDR3 bases: TGTGCCACCAGTTCTAGCGGAGCCGGGGAGCTGTTTTTT.

The rearrangement uses TRBV2 and TRBJ2-3; TRBD2 matches 7 bases. Germline V gene lookup returns CDR1 SNHLY and CDR2 FYNNEI. With 3 bases clipped from V and 9 bases from J, the junction kept 0 bases outside the gene matches. The CDR3 covers 11 residues. The CDR3 protein is CASSERETQYF. The CDR3 DNA reads as TGTGCCAGCAGTGAGCGGGAGACGCAGTATTTT.

V and J are TRBV10-3 and TRBJ1-3; perhaps TRBD1 as D (6 bases). The CDR3 is made up of 14 amino acids. Trimming removed 7 bases from V and 3 bases from J, with 13 bases in between. Germline V gene lookup returns CDR1 ENHRY and CDR2 SYGVKD. In nucleotides, the CDR3 is TGTGCCATCACCAACCAACAGGGTGGAAACACCATATATTTT. It translates to CAITNQQGGNTIYF.

The rearrangement uses TRBV19 and TRBJ1-5, with a possible D match to TRBD1 (5 bases). The CDR3 has 17 amino acids. V gave up 3 bases and J gave up 3 bases, with 18 bases separating them. Germline CDR1 is LNHDA and CDR2 is SQIVND (reference sequence). The CDR3: CASSMDQGLLLNQPQHF. The CDR3 DNA sequence: TGTGCCAGTAGTATGGATCAGGGACTCCTTCTCAATCAGCCCCAGCATTTT.

This clone was observed once. This chain's CDR3 is CASSFGGASLSVSYEQYF. DNA for the CDR3: TGTGCCAGCAGCTTTGGGGGGGCGAGTCTCAGCGTTTCCTACGAGCAGTACTTC. The V and J genes are TRBV7-9 and TRBJ2-7; the D gene is possibly TRBD2 (7 bases). There are 18 residues in the CDR3. In germline, CDR1 is SEHNR, CDR2 FQNEAQ (reference sequence). The ends were cut back, 3 bases at V and 1 base at J, with 22 bases in the middle.

Many counts were recorded for this clone. The rearrangement joins TRBV6-5 to TRBJ1-5; the D gene is possibly TRBD1 (6 bases). V was cut by 6 bases and J by 2 bases, with 11 bases left in between. Germline assignment: CDR1 MNHEY and CDR2 SVGAGI. The CDR3 is 14 amino acids. Written as DNA, the CDR3 is TGTGCCAGCAGCGTCAACAGGGGCAATCAGCCCCAGCATTTT. Translated, it gives CASSVNRGNQPQHF.

The V gene is TRBV5-1, the J gene TRBJ2-5; TRBD1 agrees at 10 bases. The CDR3 has 16 amino acids. The germline V gene encodes CDR1 SGHRS and CDR2 YFSETQ. V dropped 0 bases and J dropped 3; count of bases not matched to a gene: 5. CDR3 sequence: CASSLGGTGAKETQYF. For the CDR3, the DNA is TGCGCCAGCAGCTTGGGTGGGACAGGGGCCAAAGAGACCCAGTACTTC.

The gene calls are TRBV7-6 and TRBJ1-1, with D perhaps matching TRBD1 (5 bases). V was pared by 5 bases and J by 6 bases, with 19 bases between. Germline values: CDR1 SGHVS, CDR2 FNYEAQ. CDR3 length: 15 residues. The CDR3 DNA follows: TGTGCCAGCAGCCCCATTGGGGGGATATTGGCTGAAGCTTTCTTT. Protein: CASSPIGGILAEAFF.